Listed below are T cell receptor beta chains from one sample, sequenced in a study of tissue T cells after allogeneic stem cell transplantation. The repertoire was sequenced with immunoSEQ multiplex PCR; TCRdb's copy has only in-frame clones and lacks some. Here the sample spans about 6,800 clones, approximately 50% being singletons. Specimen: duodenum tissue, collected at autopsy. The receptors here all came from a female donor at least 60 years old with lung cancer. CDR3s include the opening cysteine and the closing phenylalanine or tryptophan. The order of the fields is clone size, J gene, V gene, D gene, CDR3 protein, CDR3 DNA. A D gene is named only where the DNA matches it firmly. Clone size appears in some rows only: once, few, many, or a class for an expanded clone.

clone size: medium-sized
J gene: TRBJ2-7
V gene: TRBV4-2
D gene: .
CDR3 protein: CASSQDLGGGYEQYF
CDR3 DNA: TGTGCCAGCAGCCAAGATCTAGGGGGGGGCTACGAGCAGTACTTC

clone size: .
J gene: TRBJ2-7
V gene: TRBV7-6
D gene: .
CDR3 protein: CASSPGYEQYF
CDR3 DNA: TGTGCCAGCAGCCCCGGCTACGAGCAGTACTTC

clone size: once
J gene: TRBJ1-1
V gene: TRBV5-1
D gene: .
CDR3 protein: CASRLIGGTEAFF
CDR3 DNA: TGCGCCAGCAGACTAATCGGGGGCACTGAAGCTTTCTTT

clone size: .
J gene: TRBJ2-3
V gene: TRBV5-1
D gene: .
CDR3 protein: CASSPSGFGTDTQYF
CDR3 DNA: TGCGCCAGCAGCCCGAGCGGATTCGGGACAGATACGCAGTATTTT

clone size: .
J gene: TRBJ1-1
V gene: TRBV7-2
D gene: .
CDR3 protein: CASSSDPPVVNTEAFF
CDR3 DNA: TGTGCCAGCAGCTCCGATCCCCCAGTAGTAAACACTGAAGCTTTCTTT

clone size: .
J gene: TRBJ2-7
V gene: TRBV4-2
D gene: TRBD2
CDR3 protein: CASSARTSGFHEQYF
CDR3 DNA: TGTGCCAGCAGCGCACGGACTAGCGGGTTCCACGAGCAGTACTTC

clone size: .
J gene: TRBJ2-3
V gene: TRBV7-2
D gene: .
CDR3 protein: CASSLGHGTDTQYF
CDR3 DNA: TGTGCCAGCAGCTTAGGGCATGGCACAGATACGCAGTATTTT

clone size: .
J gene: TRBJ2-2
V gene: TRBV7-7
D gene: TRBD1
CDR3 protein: CASSLGTGSGELFF
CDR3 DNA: TGTGCCAGCAGCCTCGGGACAGGGTCCGGGGAGCTGTTTTTT

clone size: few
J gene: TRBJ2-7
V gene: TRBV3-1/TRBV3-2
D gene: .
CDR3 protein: CASSQGRRGAGGPDEQYF
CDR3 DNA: TGTGCCAGCAGCCAAGGTCGCAGGGGGGCAGGGGGGCCTGACGAGCAGTACTTC

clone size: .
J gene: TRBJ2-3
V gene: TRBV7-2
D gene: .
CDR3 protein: CASSLGRIASTDTQYF
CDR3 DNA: TGTGCCAGCAGCTTAGGAAGGATCGCTAGCACAGATACGCAGTATTTT

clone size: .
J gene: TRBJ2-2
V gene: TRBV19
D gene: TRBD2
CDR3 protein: CASTPFTGTTYVKLFF
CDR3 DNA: TGTGCCAGTACCCCTTTTACCGGGACTACTTACGTCAAGCTGTTTTTT

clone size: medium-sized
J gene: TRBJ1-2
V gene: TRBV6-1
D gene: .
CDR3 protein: CASSDEGYGYTF
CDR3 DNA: TGTGCCAGCAGTGATGAGGGGTATGGCTACACCTTC

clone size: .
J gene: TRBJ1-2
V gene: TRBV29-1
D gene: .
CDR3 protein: CSVAGDRSNYGYTF
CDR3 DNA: TGCAGCGTTGCCGGGGACCGATCTAACTATGGCTACACCTTC

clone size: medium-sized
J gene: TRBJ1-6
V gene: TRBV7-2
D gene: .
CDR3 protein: CASSLVGGMGSPLHF
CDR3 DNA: TGTGCCAGCAGCTTAGTCGGGGGAATGGGGTCACCCCTCCACTTT

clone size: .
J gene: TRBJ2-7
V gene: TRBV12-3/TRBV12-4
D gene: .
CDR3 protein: CASSLTPFYEQYF
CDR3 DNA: TGTGCCAGCAGTTTAACGCCATTTTACGAGCAGTACTTC

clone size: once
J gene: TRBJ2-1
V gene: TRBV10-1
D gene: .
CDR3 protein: CASHPGNNYNEQFF
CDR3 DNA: TGCGCCAGCCACCCCGGGAACAACTACAATGAGCAGTTCTTC

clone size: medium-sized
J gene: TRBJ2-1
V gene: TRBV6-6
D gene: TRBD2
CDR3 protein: CASSYFASGKGNEQFF
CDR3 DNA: TGTGCCAGCAGTTACTTCGCCAGCGGGAAGGGTAATGAGCAGTTCTTC

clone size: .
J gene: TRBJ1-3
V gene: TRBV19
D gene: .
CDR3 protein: CASSIDRQAFSGNTIYF
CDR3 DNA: TGTGCCAGTAGTATAGATCGACAGGCCTTCTCTGGAAACACCATATATTTT

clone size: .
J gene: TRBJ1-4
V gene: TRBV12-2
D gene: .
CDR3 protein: CASRFYTNRRTRTNEKLFF
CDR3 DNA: TGTGCAAGTCGCTTCTACACCAATAGACGGACAAGAACTAATGAAAAACTGTTTTTT

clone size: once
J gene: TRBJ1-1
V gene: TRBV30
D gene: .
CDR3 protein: CAWSTGHMNTEAFF
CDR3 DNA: TGTGCCTGGAGTACGGGACATATGAACACTGAAGCTTTCTTT

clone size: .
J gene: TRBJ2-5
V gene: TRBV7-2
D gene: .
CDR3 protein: CASSLARLALKETQYF
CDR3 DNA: TGTGCCAGCAGCTTAGCGCGTCTGGCGCTCAAAGAGACCCAGTACTTC

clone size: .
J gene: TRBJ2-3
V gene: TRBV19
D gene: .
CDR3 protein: CASSIEAWKDTQYF
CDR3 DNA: TGTGCCAGTAGTATAGAGGCCTGGAAAGATACGCAGTATTTT

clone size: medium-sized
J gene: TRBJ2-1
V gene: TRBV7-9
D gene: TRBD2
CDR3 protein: CASSPRRLAGGRGEQFF
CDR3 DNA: TGTGCCAGCAGCCCCCGGAGACTAGCGGGAGGAAGGGGTGAGCAGTTCTTC

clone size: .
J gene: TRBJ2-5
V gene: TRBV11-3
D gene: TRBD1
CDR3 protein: CASSTRTGFGETQYF
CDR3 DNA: TGTGCCAGCAGCACCCGGACAGGGTTTGGGGAGACCCAGTACTTC

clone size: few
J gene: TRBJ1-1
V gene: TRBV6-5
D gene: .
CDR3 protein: CASSPDRSTEAFF
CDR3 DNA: TGTGCCAGCAGTCCCGATAGGAGCACTGAAGCTTTCTTT

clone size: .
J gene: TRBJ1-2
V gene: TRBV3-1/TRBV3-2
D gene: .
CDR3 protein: CASSTPPENRGYTF
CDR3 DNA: TGTGCCAGCTCTACCCCCCCCGAAAATAGAGGCTACACCTTC

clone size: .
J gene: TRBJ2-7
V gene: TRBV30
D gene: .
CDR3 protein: CAWSRGKGTYEQYF
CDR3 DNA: TGTGCCTGGAGTCGGGGTAAGGGAACCTACGAGCAGTACTTC

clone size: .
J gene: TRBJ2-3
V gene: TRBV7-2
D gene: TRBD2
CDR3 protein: CASSLSGGSTDTQYF
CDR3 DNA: TGTGCCAGCAGCTTAAGCGGGGGGAGCACAGATACGCAGTATTTT

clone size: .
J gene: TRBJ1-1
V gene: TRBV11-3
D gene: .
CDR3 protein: CASSFGLTGTEAFF
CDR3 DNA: TGTGCCAGCAGCTTCGGACTAACGGGGACTGAAGCTTTCTTT

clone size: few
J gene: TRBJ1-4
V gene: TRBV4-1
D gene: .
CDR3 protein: CASSQDRRGLREKLFF
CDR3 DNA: TGCGCCAGCAGCCAAGATCGCCGGGGGCTGAGAGAAAAACTGTTTTTT

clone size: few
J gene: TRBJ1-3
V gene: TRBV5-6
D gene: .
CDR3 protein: CASRSSGNTIYF
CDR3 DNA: TGTGCCAGCAGATCCTCTGGAAACACCATATATTTT

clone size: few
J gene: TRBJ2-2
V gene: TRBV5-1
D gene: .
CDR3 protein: CASSQLGNTGELFF
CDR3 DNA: TGCGCCAGCAGCCAACTAGGGAACACCGGGGAGCTGTTTTTT

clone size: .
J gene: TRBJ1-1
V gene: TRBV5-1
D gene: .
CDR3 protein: CASSPRPANTEAFF
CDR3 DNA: TGCGCCAGCAGCCCGAGACCGGCGAACACTGAAGCTTTCTTT